The entry that follows covers one T cell receptor beta chain sequence. What it recognizes is unknown. These data belong to a study of blood T cells in healthy people across ages. Whole-study findings and limits: It was not possible, with unsorted PBMCs, to conclusively compare naive and antigen-experienced cells. Roughly linear age-related decline in beta diversity appeared, significant by age around 36.

The extraction recovered at least 5.5 micrograms of total RNA per sample. This CDR3 comprises 13 residues. Trimming stripped 3 bases from V and 3 bases from J, with 10 bases between. CDR1 and CDR2 from the germline V gene are SQVTM and ANQGSEA. Sample-barcoded 5' priming and a J-beta primer mix drove a second PCR of 7 to 11 cycles. There were at least 3 million CDR3-containing paired-end reads obtained from each sample. TCRdb analysed the 5' RACE reads with MiXCR anew, one entry per CDR3 protein. The repertoire consists of hundreds of thousands of distinct CDR3 sequences, with 40% to 45% occurring once and the leading ten covering about 30%.

The rearrangement links TRBV29-1 to TRBJ2-3; possible D gene TRBD2, 6 bases. Sequencing was carried out using blood. This clonotype was obtained from a man older than 75 in good health. Here the CDR3 DNA reads TGCAGCGTTGATATCAGCGGGACAGATACGCAGTATTTT. This encodes CSVDISGTDTQYF.